These 27 T cell receptor beta chains came from one sample sequenced in a study of neurological immune-mediated disorders. TCRdb reprocessed the 5' RACE reads via MiXCR and lists one record per CDR3 protein. The sample gives about 38,000 distinct CDR3 sequences, more than 9.5% of which show up once; roughly 4% is in the top ten. The time point: technical triplicate 1. Material for sequencing was PBMCs. These receptors were collected from a man aged 60-69 years with HTLV-1-associated myelopathy (HAM/TSP).

V usage is TRBV5-1 and J usage is TRBJ2-7; D might be TRBD2 (6 bases). Trimming took off 0 bases at V and 6 bases at J, with 19 bases between the two ends. The CDR3 is 16 amino acids. CDR1 and CDR2 (germline): SGHRS, YFSETQ. The CDR3 reads CASSLAGGRVHGEQYF. CDR3 sequence (DNA): TGCGCCAGCAGCTTGGCCGGGGGAAGGGTCCACGGCGAGCAGTACTTC. Combining the CDR3 with reference TRBV5-1 and TRBJ2-7 gives the whole variable domain KAGVTQTPRYLIKTRGQQVTLSCSPISGHRSVSWYQQTPGQGLQFLFEYFSETQRNKGNFPGRFSGRQFSNSRSEMNVSTLELGDSALYLCASSLAGGRVHGEQYFGPGTRLTVT.

Many counts were recorded for this clonotype. The chain joins TRBV7-8 to TRBJ1-2; maybe TRBD1 (6 bases). There are 16 residues in the CDR3. V gave up 2 bases and J gave up 4 bases, with 17 bases separating them. Germline assignment: CDR1 SGHVS and CDR2 FQNEAQ. CDR3: CASSLIGGGLGYGYTF. As DNA, the CDR3 is TGTGCCAGCAGCTTAATTGGGGGGGGGCTAGGCTATGGCTACACCTTC.

The rearrangement uses TRBV20-1 and TRBJ2-3; D gene ambiguous. V shed 1 base and J shed 1 base, with 15 bases lying between them. The V gene's germline CDR1 is DFQATT and CDR2 SNEGSKA (reference sequence). The CDR3 sequence is 16 residues long. The CDR3 spells CSARGMSGFGTDTQYF. CDR3 DNA: TGCAGTGCTAGAGGGATGAGTGGTTTTGGCACAGATACGCAGTATTTT.

This clonotype was counted at least ten times. The rearrangement joins TRBV27 to TRBJ1-5, with 7 bases matching TRBD1. The trim removed 5 bases at V and 5 bases at J, leaving 6 bases unmatched. The germline CDR1 and CDR2 sequences are MNHEY and SMNVEV (reference sequence). This CDR3 is built from 14 residues. Here the CDR3 reads CASSIRQGHQPQHF. The CDR3 DNA follows: TGTGCCAGCAGTATCAGACAGGGCCATCAGCCCCAGCATTTT.

This clonotype was seen many times. The gene calls are TRBV11-2 and TRBJ2-5; the D gene could be TRBD1 or TRBD2 (6 bases each). V lost 5 bases and J lost 3, with 16 bases in between. Germline CDR1 is SGHAT and CDR2 is FQNNGV. CDR3 length: 15 residues. The CDR3 DNA follows: TGTGCCAGCAGCCCAGGGGTGGGAGGTGAAGAGACCCAGTACTTC. Its translation is CASSPGVGGEETQYF.

In this sample, this clonotype turned up many times. The genes are TRBV29-1 and TRBJ2-3; D remains unclear. The germline V gene has CDR1 SQVTM and CDR2 ANQGSEA. V lost 3 bases, J lost 4 bases, and 8 bases lay in between. The CDR3 is 12 amino acids. The CDR3 protein is CSVEAEPDTQYF. The CDR3 DNA is TGCAGCGTTGAGGCAGAACCAGATACGCAGTATTTT.

This clonotype showed up many times. The chain combines TRBV27 with TRBJ2-7; tentative D call: TRBD2 (6 bases). V lost 3 bases to trimming and J lost 5 bases, with 20 bases between them. Germline CDR1 reads MNHEY; CDR2 reads SMNVEV (reference sequence). This CDR3 is 16 amino acids long. CDR3 DNA: TGTGCCAGCAGTTTCTATAGGCGGGGAGGTTTGGACGAGCAGTACTTC. It yields the protein CASSFYRRGGLDEQYF.

This clonotype was found many times. V usage is TRBV20-1 and J usage is TRBJ1-1; D not certain. Germline-derived CDR1 and CDR2 are DFQATT and SNEGSKA (reference sequence). This CDR3 region has 16 residues. The germline V and J ends were trimmed by 4 bases and 3 bases, with 21 bases remaining between them. Here the CDR3 reads CSANGAAGSHDTEAFF. CDR3 coding DNA: TGCAGTGCTAACGGAGCGGCGGGCAGTCATGACACTGAAGCTTTCTTT.

The sample holds many counts of this clonotype. As DNA, the CDR3 is TGCAGTGCTACAAACGGGATGGTGAACATTCAGTACTTC. The encoded protein is CSATNGMVNIQYF. The chain employs TRBV20-1 and TRBJ2-4; possibly TRBD2 for D (5 bases). Germline CDR1 is DFQATT and CDR2 is SNEGSKA (reference sequence). Trimming took 4 bases from V and 7 from J, leaving 14 bases between them. The CDR3 runs to 13 residues.

This clonotype has ten or more counts. The chain couples TRBV4-2 to TRBJ2-1; 7 positions match TRBD2. Germline loops: CDR1 LGHNA, CDR2 YNFKEQ. V was clipped by 1 base and J by 0 bases; unmatched bases: 12. The CDR3 consists of 19 residues. CDR3 sequence: CASSQVEEGRGSSYNEQFF. The CDR3 DNA follows: TGTGCCAGCAGCCAAGTAGAGGAGGGTCGCGGGAGCTCCTACAATGAGCAGTTCTTC.

This clonotype was detected ten times or more. The chain recombines TRBV7-2 with TRBJ2-5; tentatively, D is TRBD2 (5 bases). V gave up 5 bases and J gave up 5 bases, with 15 bases separating them. This CDR3 region has 14 residues. CDR1 and CDR2 from the germline V gene are SGHTA and FQGNSA. Here the CDR3 DNA reads TGTGCCAGCAGCCCGATGACCAGAGGGGAGACCCAGTACTTC. It codes for CASSPMTRGETQYF.

This clonotype was seen repeatedly, ten times or more. V and J are TRBV2 and TRBJ2-5; D ambiguous. This CDR3 has 11 residues. The germline V gene has CDR1 SNHLY and CDR2 FYNNEI. The ends were cut back, 5 bases at V and 3 bases at J, with 4 bases in the middle. The CDR3: CASSLKETQYF. The CDR3 bases are TGTGCCAGCAGTCTTAAAGAGACCCAGTACTTC.

This clonotype has a count of ten or more. The chain combines TRBV20-1 with TRBJ2-1; D is possibly TRBD1 (6 bases). The CDR3 covers 15 residues. Germline V gives CDR1 DFQATT, CDR2 SNEGSKA (reference sequence). The V end was cut by 6 bases, the J end by 5 bases, with 20 bases between. Here the CDR3 DNA reads TGCAGTGCCTCGTCTTTTCAGGACAGTGACAATGAGCAGTTCTTC. Translation: CSASSFQDSDNEQFF.

This clonotype occurred many times. The chain combines TRBV10-3 with TRBJ2-2; possible D gene TRBD2, 6 bases. Germline CDR1 reads ENHRY; CDR2 reads SYGVKD. This CDR3 region has 15 residues. The ends were cut back, 8 bases at V and 2 bases at J, with 15 bases in the middle. CDR3: CAISGGLQNTGELFF. The DNA of the CDR3 is TGTGCCATCTCCGGGGGACTCCAAAACACCGGGGAGCTGTTTTTT.

This clonotype showed up many times. The chain has TRBV6-6 and TRBJ1-1, with a possible D match to TRBD1 (5 bases). The CDR3 extends over 15 amino acids. Germline V CDR1 and CDR2: MNHNY, SVGAGI (reference sequence). The V and J ends lost 6 bases and 5 bases respectively, with 19 bases between them. CDR3 protein: CASSHHPRGGTEAFF. The CDR3 nucleotides read TGTGCCAGCAGCCACCACCCGAGGGGTGGGACTGAAGCTTTCTTT.

There are many counts of this clonotype. The chain links TRBV5-1 to TRBJ2-1; D possibly corresponds to TRBD2 (5 bases). The CDR3 length is 14 residues. V was pared by 4 bases and J by 5 bases, with 13 bases between. Germline loops: CDR1 SGHRS, CDR2 YFSETQ. CDR3 in amino acids: CASSRRGNDNEQFF. For the CDR3, the DNA is TGCGCCAGCAGCCGCCGGGGAAACGACAATGAGCAGTTCTTC.

Worth noting for this clonotype: Possible read error: a much larger clone is one base away. Here the CDR3 reads CSVVRGAGSFF. The DNA for the CDR3 is TGCAGCGTTGTGCGGGGGGCCGGTTCTTTCTTT. This chain uses TRBV29-1 with TRBJ1-1; TRBD1 might be the D (6 bases). The germline V and J ends were trimmed by 4 bases and 12 bases, with 15 bases remaining between them. Germline V gene lookup returns CDR1 SQVTM and CDR2 ANQGSEA. CDR3 size: 11 residues.

Many counts were recorded for this clonotype. V is TRBV29-1 and J is TRBJ1-1; 9 nucleotides agree with TRBD1. This CDR3 comprises 14 residues. Germline values: CDR1 SQVTM, CDR2 ANQGSEA. Trimming took 6 bases from V and 1 from J; bases not matched to a gene: 6. The CDR3 spells CSVDRGGGNTEAFF. For the CDR3, the DNA is TGCAGCGTCGACAGGGGGGGGGGGAACACTGAAGCTTTCTTT. Together with reference TRBV29-1 and TRBJ1-1, the CDR3 gives the full variable domain: SAVISQKPSRDICQRGTSLTIQCQVDSQVTMMFWYRQQPGQSLTLIATANQGSEATYESGFVIDKFPISRPNLTFSTLTVSNMSPEDSSIYLCSVDRGGGNTEAFFGQGTRLTVV.

Many counts were recorded for this clonotype. Its ends do not fully match the called genes, so a read error is possible. V gene TRBV7-7 combines with J gene TRBJ2-2; D unclear. The CDR3 is 12 amino acids. CDR1 is SSHAT, CDR2 FNYEAQ, per germline (reference sequence). This CDR3 is CASTGNTGELFF. CDR3 coding DNA: TGTGCTAGCACGGGGAACACCGGGGAGCTGTTTTTT.

This clonotype was seen many times. V is TRBV25-1 and J is TRBJ1-2; TRBD1 matches at 10 bases. The CDR3 totals 15 residues. V lost 4 bases to trimming and J lost 8 bases; unmatched junction nucleotides: 10. Germline assignment: CDR1 MGHDK and CDR2 SYGVNS. The DNA for the CDR3 is TGTGCCAGCAGTGCCCACGGGACAGGGGAAAAGGGCTACACCTTC. The encoded protein is CASSAHGTGEKGYTF.

This clonotype has at least ten counts. The J gene is TRBJ1-5, the V gene TRBV5-1; 8 bases fit TRBD1. The V gene end was trimmed by 9 bases and the J gene end by 0 bases; junction bases not matched to a gene: 8. Germline-derived CDR1 and CDR2 are SGHRS and YFSETQ. The CDR3 contains 15 residues. CDR3 amino acids: CATEDRDNSNQPQHF. As DNA, the CDR3 is TGCGCCACTGAGGACAGGGATAATAGCAATCAGCCCCAGCATTTT. Complete variable domain (other parts from reference TRBV5-1 and TRBJ1-5): KAGVTQTPRYLIKTRGQQVTLSCSPISGHRSVSWYQQTPGQGLQFLFEYFSETQRNKGNFPGRFSGRQFSNSRSEMNVSTLELGDSALYLCATEDRDNSNQPQHFGDGTRLSIL.

Ten or more counts support this clonotype. The gene calls are TRBV5-4 and TRBJ1-6, with unresolved D. The V and J ends lost 4 bases and 5 bases respectively, with 7 bases between them. CDR1 and CDR2 from the germline V gene are SGHNT and YYREEE (reference sequence). The CDR3 sequence is 13 residues long. Here the CDR3 DNA reads TGTGCCAGCAGCATAGGACATAATTCACCCCTCCACTTT. It yields the protein CASSIGHNSPLHF.

This clonotype showed up many times. The chain has TRBV29-1 and TRBJ2-1; 8 bases are a match to TRBD2. The CDR3 totals 12 residues. Germline V gene sequence: CDR1 SQVTM, CDR2 ANQGSEA. J lost 3 bases, V lost 7 bases, and 2 bases had no gene match. The CDR3 DNA reads as TGCAGCGCCGGGACTAGCTACAATGAGCAGTTCTTC. Protein product: CSAGTSYNEQFF.

The J gene is TRBJ2-1, the V gene TRBV29-1; possible D gene TRBD2, 5 bases. Germline CDR1 is SQVTM and CDR2 is ANQGSEA. The CDR3 totals 15 residues. The V end lost 6 bases, the J end lost 3 bases, and 18 bases lay between the germline ends. The CDR3 loop reads CSVRVGVWGYNEQFF. The CDR3 DNA follows: TGCAGCGTGCGCGTCGGGGTGTGGGGCTACAATGAGCAGTTCTTC.

This clonotype showed up just once. This sequence may be a read error, since a much larger clone differs from it by one base. The chain has TRBV5-6 and TRBJ2-6; no firm D call. The length of the CDR3 is 16 residues. The germline CDR1 and CDR2 sequences are SGHDT and YYEEEE. The CDR3 nucleotides are TGTGCCAGCAGCCTCCCGGCCCCGTCTGGGGACAACGTCCTGACTTTC. Amino acids: CASSLPAPSGDNVLTF.

This clonotype was found many times. This chain uses TRBV28 with TRBJ1-2, with D possibly matching TRBD1 (5 bases). The V end was cut by 4 bases, the J end by 0 bases, with 15 bases between. CDR1 MDHEN and CDR2 SYDVKM come from the germline V gene. CDR3 length equals 16 residues. DNA of the CDR3: TGTGCCAGCAGTTCATCTCAAGGGGAGGCTAACTATGGCTACACCTTC. It codes for CASSSSQGEANYGYTF.

This clonotype has a count of ten or more. The chain has TRBV15 and TRBJ2-1; D possibly corresponds to TRBD2 (6 bases). CDR1 is LNHNV, CDR2 YYDKDF, per germline (reference sequence). Trimming stripped 0 bases from V and 9 bases from J, with 21 bases between. The length of the CDR3 is 17 residues. CDR3 nucleotides: TGTGCCACCAGCAGAGATCATGGAGGGACCCCTGGGGGTGAGCAGTTCTTC. This gives the protein CATSRDHGGTPGGEQFF.